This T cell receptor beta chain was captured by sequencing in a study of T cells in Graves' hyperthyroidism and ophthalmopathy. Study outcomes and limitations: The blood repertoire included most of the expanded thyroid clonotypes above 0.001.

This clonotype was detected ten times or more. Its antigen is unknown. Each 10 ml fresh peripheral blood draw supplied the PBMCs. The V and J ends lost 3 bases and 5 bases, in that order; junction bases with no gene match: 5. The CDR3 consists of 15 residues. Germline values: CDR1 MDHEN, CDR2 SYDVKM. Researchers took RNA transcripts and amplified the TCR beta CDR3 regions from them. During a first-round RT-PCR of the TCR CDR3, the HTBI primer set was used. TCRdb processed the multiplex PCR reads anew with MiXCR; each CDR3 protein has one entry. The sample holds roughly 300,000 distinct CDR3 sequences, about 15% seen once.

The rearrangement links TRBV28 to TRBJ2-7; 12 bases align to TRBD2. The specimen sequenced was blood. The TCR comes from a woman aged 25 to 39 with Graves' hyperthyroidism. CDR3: CASSFVSSGRDEQYF. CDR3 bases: TGTGCCAGCAGTTTCGTTTCTAGCGGGAGGGACGAGCAGTACTTC.